One and the same sample provided the 23 T cell receptor beta chains below, sequenced in a study of blood T cells in healthy people across ages. A J-beta primer mix and a sample-barcoded 5' primer were used in a second PCR of roughly 6 to 11 cycles. Via MiXCR, TCRdb re-called the 5' RACE reads, giving one row per CDR3 protein. Of 550,000 to 650,000 distinct CDR3 sequences detected, about 30% appear once; the ten largest clones hold approximately 14%. The source material was blood. Receptors were obtained from a woman older than 75 in good health.

In this sample, this clonotype turned up many times. The chain carries TRBV5-1 and TRBJ2-3; D is perhaps TRBD1 (6 bases). This CDR3 is 13 amino acids long. The germline V and J ends were trimmed by 7 bases and 2 bases, with 11 bases remaining between them. Germline CDR1 SGHRS, CDR2 YFSETQ. CDR3 in DNA: TGCGCCAGCGGAACAGGGCTCACAGATACGCAGTATTTT. It encodes CASGTGLTDTQYF.

This clonotype was detected only a few times. This chain joins TRBV28 and TRBJ1-5, with 11 positions matching TRBD1. V trimming: 5 bases; J trimming: 1 base; junction bases outside the gene matches: 16. Germline V gives CDR1 MDHEN, CDR2 SYDVKM. This CDR3 comprises 20 residues. The CDR3 DNA reads TGTGCCAGCAGTCCGTTAACCGGGACAGGGGGGGGATGGAGCAATCAGCCCCAGCATTTT. This gives the protein CASSPLTGTGGGWSNQPQHF.

About this clonotype: A much larger clonotype is one base distant, so this may be a read error. The chain combines TRBV15 with TRBJ2-5, with TRBD1 identical over 9 bases. This CDR3 contains 17 residues. Trimming removed 5 bases from V and 11 bases from J; junction bases left unmatched: 21. Germline V gene sequence: CDR1 LNHNV, CDR2 YYDKDF (reference sequence). The CDR3 DNA is TGTGCCACCAGCGGACAGGGGCGCCCGGGATCCTACAATGAGCAGTACTTC. Its protein is CATSGQGRPGSYNEQYF. Together with reference TRBV15 and TRBJ2-5, the CDR3 gives the full variable domain: DAMVIQNPRYQVTQFGKPVTLSCSQTLNHNVMYWYQQKSSQAPKLLFHYYDKDFNNEADTPDNFQSRRPNTSFCFLDIRSPGLGDTAMYLCATSGQGRPGSYNEQYFGPGTRLLVL.

This rearrangement joins TRBV5-1 to TRBJ2-2, with TRBD2 matching 7 bases. Germline V gives CDR1 SGHRS, CDR2 YFSETQ. Unmatched junction bases numbered 11, after V lost 4 bases and J lost 5 bases. CDR3 size: 16 residues. The CDR3 DNA reads as TGCGCCAGCAGCCGGGACGGAGCGGGAAATACCGGGGAGCTGTTTTTT. Translated, it gives CASSRDGAGNTGELFF.

The chain couples TRBV28 to TRBJ1-4; D possibly corresponds to TRBD1 (5 bases). CDR1 and CDR2 (germline): MDHEN, SYDVKM. CDR3 length: 14 residues. V was trimmed by 8 bases and J by 8 bases, leaving 18 bases between them. CDR3 sequence reads: CASSRAGALEKLFF. The CDR3 DNA is TGTGCCAGCTCAAGGGCCGGGGCTCTAGAAAAACTGTTTTTT.

The chain has TRBV7-9 and TRBJ1-2; 8 nucleotides agree with TRBD1. The CDR3 has 16 amino acids. V shed 5 bases and J 4 bases; nucleotides not matched to a gene: 12. Germline CDR1 reads SEHNR; CDR2 reads FQNEAQ (reference sequence). The CDR3 spells CASSLGQASRSYGYTF. CDR3 DNA sequence: TGTGCCAGCAGCCTGGGACAGGCCTCGCGCTCCTATGGCTACACCTTC.

This clonotype was found a few times. Just one base apart from a much larger clone, this may be a read error. The rearrangement uses TRBV29-1 and TRBJ2-3; 8 bases line up with TRBD2. Per the germline V gene, CDR1 is SQVTM and CDR2 is ANQGSEA. The CDR3 has 11 residues. Losses at the gene ends were 7 bases for V and 5 bases for J; bases not matched to a gene: 2. CDR3 in DNA: TGCAGCGGCCTAGCGGGAGATACGCAGTATTTT. This gives the protein CSGLAGDTQYF.

This clonotype was observed a single time. This may stem from a read error, because a much larger clone lies one nucleotide away. The chain has TRBV20-1 and TRBJ1-5; D remains ambiguous. V was pared by 4 bases and J by 12 bases, with 19 bases between. Per germline, CDR1 DFQATT and CDR2 SNEGSKA (reference sequence). This CDR3 region has 13 residues. CDR3 bases: TGCAGTGCTATCCCGTACCCCGGTTCGCTCCAGCATTTT. Its protein is CSAIPYPGSLQHF.

The chain is built from TRBV28 and TRBJ2-1, with 10 bases that match TRBD2. V lost 8 bases, J lost 0 bases, and 10 bases stayed unmatched. The CDR3 covers 17 residues. Germline lookup yields CDR1 MDHEN and CDR2 SYDVKM. CDR3 sequence reads: CASPRTSGGSSYNEQFF. The CDR3 DNA is TGTGCCAGCCCCCGGACTAGCGGAGGAAGCTCCTACAATGAGCAGTTCTTC.

The chain combines TRBV3-1 with TRBJ1-1; 7 positions agree with TRBD1. The CDR3 runs 11 residues. V was clipped by 2 bases and J by 12 bases; unmatched bases: 3. Germline V lookup: CDR1 LGHDT, CDR2 YNNKEL (reference sequence). The CDR3 reads CASSQRDRTFF. In DNA, the CDR3 is TGTGCCAGCAGCCAAAGGGACAGAACTTTCTTT. Full variable domain (outside the CDR3, taken from reference TRBV3-1 and TRBJ1-1): DTAVSQTPKYLVTQMGNDKSIKCEQNLGHDTMYWYKQDSKKFLKIMFSYNNKELIINETVPNRFSPKSPDKAHLNLHINSLELGDSAVYFCASSQRDRTFFGQGTRLTVV.

In the case of this clonotype: A read error may explain this, as a much larger clone is one base away. V usage is TRBV7-3 and J usage is TRBJ2-5; a weak D match, TRBD2 (5 bases). The germline gives CDR1 SGHTA, CDR2 FQGTGA. Trimming removed 2 bases from V and 4 bases from J, with 17 bases in between. This CDR3 has 16 amino acids. This chain's CDR3 is CASSLLEAPPGETQYF. The CDR3 coding sequence is TGTGCCAGCAGCTTATTGGAGGCCCCGCCCGGAGAGACCCAGTACTTC.

J is TRBJ1-2 and V is TRBV7-7; tentatively, D is TRBD1 (5 bases). Between the trimmed V and J ends, which lost 4 bases and 8 bases, there was a span of 14 bases. The CDR3 has 13 amino acids. Germline CDR1 and CDR2: SSHAT and FNYEAQ (reference sequence). The CDR3: CASSYYRPLGYTF. The CDR3 DNA is TGTGCCAGCAGCTACTACAGGCCCCTGGGCTACACCTTC.

This clonotype was counted many times. The CDR3 DNA follows: TGTGCCAGCAGCTCCCGACAGGGAAAGTATGGCTACACCTTC. Translated, it gives CASSSRQGKYGYTF. The rearrangement uses TRBV7-9 and TRBJ1-2, with 7 bases aligning to TRBD1. Germline V lookup: CDR1 SEHNR, CDR2 FQNEAQ (reference sequence). The CDR3 totals 14 residues. V shed 4 bases and J 5 bases; nucleotides not matched to a gene: 7.

The genes are TRBV18 and TRBJ1-4, with D hard to call. Germline V CDR1 and CDR2: KGHSH, LQKENI. V was pared by 0 bases and J by 7 bases, with 12 bases between. This CDR3 has 15 amino acids. CDR3 sequence: CASSPPMAVGEKLFF. The CDR3 DNA sequence: TGTGCCAGCTCACCACCGATGGCTGTAGGTGAAAAACTGTTTTTT.

The chain links TRBV6-5 to TRBJ1-4, with D possibly TRBD1 on 6 matching bases. Per the germline V gene, CDR1 is MNHEY and CDR2 is SVGAGI. CDR3 length equals 15 residues. V lost 6 bases and J lost 7, with 18 bases in between. The CDR3 DNA follows: TGTGCCAGCAGCAGGCGAGGGGGAGAGGGTGAAAAACTGTTTTTT. Its protein product is CASSRRGGEGEKLFF.

Comment on this clonotype: A much larger clone lies one base from this, so it may be a read error. The rearrangement joins TRBV4-2 to TRBJ2-6; 8 bases align to TRBD1. CDR1 is LGHNA, CDR2 YNFKEQ, per germline. This CDR3 is built from 18 residues. In DNA form, the CDR3 reads TGTGCCAGCAGCCAAAGGTTGGACAGGGTGGCTGGGGCCAACGTCCGGACTTTC. Translation: CASSQRLDRVAGANVRTF.

This clonotype was seen repeatedly, ten times or more. The chain employs TRBV25-1 and TRBJ2-7; 11 positions match TRBD1. Germline values: CDR1 MGHDK, CDR2 SYGVNS. The junction had 3 bases not matched to a gene; V was cut back by 0 bases and J by 2 bases. The CDR3 totals 16 residues. The CDR3 sequence: CASSEYGGQGAYEQYF. DNA of the CDR3: TGTGCCAGCAGTGAATATGGGGGACAGGGGGCCTACGAGCAGTACTTC.

The sample holds many counts of this clonotype. The gene calls are TRBV20-1 and TRBJ2-3; D possibly matches TRBD1 or TRBD2 (5 bases each). Germline lookup yields CDR1 DFQATT and CDR2 SNEGSKA (reference sequence). The germline V and J ends were trimmed by 3 bases and 5 bases, with 12 bases remaining between them. The length of the CDR3 is 13 residues. The CDR3 DNA sequence: TGCAGTGCTAGTGGGAGTAGGGGAGATACGCAGTATTTT. This translates into CSASGSRGDTQYF.

This clonotype was counted at least ten times. The CDR3 loop is CSATRLVASTDTQYF. The CDR3 DNA reads TGCAGTGCCACACGGTTGGTGGCAAGCACAGATACGCAGTATTTT. The chain carries TRBV20-1 and TRBJ2-3, with D unclear. V lost 6 bases to trimming and J lost 0 bases, with 16 bases between them. The V gene's germline CDR1 is DFQATT and CDR2 SNEGSKA (reference sequence). The CDR3 consists of 15 residues.

This clonotype was counted many times. The rearrangement links TRBV29-1 to TRBJ1-5, with TRBD1 identical over 7 bases. V was pared by 8 bases and J by 3 bases, with 13 bases of the junction left unmatched. There are 15 residues in the CDR3. From germline, CDR1 is SQVTM and CDR2 ANQGSEA. In DNA, the CDR3 is TGCAGCCCCGACCAGGGGGTCCCCCTCAATCAGCCCCAGCATTTT. Its translation is CSPDQGVPLNQPQHF.

The sample holds many counts of this clonotype. V gene TRBV19 combines with J gene TRBJ2-3; D is possibly TRBD2 (6 bases). V was shortened by 9 bases and J by 2 bases, with 12 bases between the two germline ends. The length of the CDR3 is 13 residues. Germline-derived CDR1 and CDR2 are LNHDA and SQIVND (reference sequence). The CDR3 DNA sequence: TGTGCCAGCTCTCGGGGGAACACAGATACGCAGTATTTT. This encodes CASSRGNTDTQYF.

This clonotype appeared many times. The chain has TRBV20-1 and TRBJ2-3, with 7 bases matching TRBD1. The CDR3 is made up of 16 amino acids. Germline V gives CDR1 DFQATT, CDR2 SNEGSKA (reference sequence). J was trimmed by 2 bases and V by 2 bases; bases with no gene match: 10. The CDR3 region has the DNA TGCAGTGCTAGACCTATACGGGACAGATACACAGATACGCAGTATTTT. It encodes CSARPIRDRYTDTQYF.

This clonotype was seen ten or more times. The V call is TRBV5-1, the J call TRBJ1-2, with 8 bases aligning to TRBD1. V shed 4 bases, J shed 4 bases, and the junction held 6 bases outside the gene matches. This CDR3 is built from 14 residues. Per germline, CDR1 SGHRS and CDR2 YFSETQ. This CDR3 reads CASSPGQGFYGYTF. CDR3 DNA: TGCGCCAGCAGCCCAGGACAGGGTTTCTATGGCTACACCTTC.